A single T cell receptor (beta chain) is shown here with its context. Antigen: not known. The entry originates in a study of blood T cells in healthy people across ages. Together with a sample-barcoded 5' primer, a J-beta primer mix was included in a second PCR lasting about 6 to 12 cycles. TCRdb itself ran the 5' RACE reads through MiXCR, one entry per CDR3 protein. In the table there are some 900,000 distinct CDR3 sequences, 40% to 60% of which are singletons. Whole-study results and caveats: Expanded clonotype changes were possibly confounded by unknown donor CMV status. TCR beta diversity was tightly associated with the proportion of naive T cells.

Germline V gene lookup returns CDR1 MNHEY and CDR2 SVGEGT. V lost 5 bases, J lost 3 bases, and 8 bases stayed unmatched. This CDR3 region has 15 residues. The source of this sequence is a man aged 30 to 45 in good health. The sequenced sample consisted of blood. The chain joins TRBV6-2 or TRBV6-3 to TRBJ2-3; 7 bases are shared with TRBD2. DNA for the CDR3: TGTGCCAGCAGTGGAGGACTAGGATCTACAGATACGCAGTATTTT. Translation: CASSGGLGSTDTQYF.